Below are 18 T cell receptor beta chains sequenced from a single sample in a study of cytomegalovirus exposure and HLA in healthy donors. The PCR had 60 Vbeta and 13 Jbeta primers. Libraries were prepared by immunoSEQ multiplex PCR; TCRdb keeps only in-frame clonotypes and omits some of them. This sample yields roughly 120,000 clones, of which less than 80% are seen a single time; 2% to 2.5% belongs to the top ten. Input material: PBMCs. The source of these receptors is a woman in her twenties or thirties in good health and CMV-seronegative.

This chain connects TRBV4-1 to TRBJ2-7, with D perhaps TRBD1 (6 bases). The CDR3 length is 15 residues. Germline V gene lookup returns CDR1 MGHRA and CDR2 YSYEKL. V was trimmed by 0 bases and J by 7 bases, leaving 16 bases between them. The CDR3 loop reads CASSQEPGGEGEQYF. CDR3 sequence (DNA): TGCGCCAGCAGCCAAGAACCTGGGGGCGAGGGGGAGCAGTACTTC.

The rearrangement joins TRBV2 to TRBJ1-1, with 10 bases that match TRBD1. V lost 6 bases, J lost 5 bases, and 6 bases stayed unmatched. CDR1 is SNHLY, CDR2 FYNNEI, per germline. The CDR3 runs to 14 residues. In DNA, the CDR3 is TGTGCCAGCAGGAGGGACAGGGGCGGAACTGAAGCTTTCTTT. Translating gives CASRRDRGGTEAFF.

The V call is TRBV9, the J call TRBJ2-7; TRBD2 might be the D (5 bases). This CDR3 region has 13 residues. CDR1 is SGDLS, CDR2 YYNGEE, per germline. The V gene lost 5 bases and the J gene lost 3 bases, with 12 bases spanning the gap. In DNA form, the CDR3 reads TGTGCCAGCAGTGCCGGACTGGTCTACGAGCAGTACTTC. Amino acids: CASSAGLVYEQYF. Together with reference TRBV9 and TRBJ2-7, the CDR3 gives the full variable domain: DSGVTQTPKHLITATGQRVTLRCSPRSGDLSVYWYQQSLDQGLQFLIQYYNGEERAKGNILERFSAQQFPDLHSELNLSSLELGDSALYFCASSAGLVYEQYFGPGTRLTVT.

This chain connects TRBV11-1 to TRBJ2-5; TRBD1 matches 10 bases. CDR1 is SGHAT and CDR2 is FQDESV in the germline V gene (reference sequence). V shed 5 bases, J shed 2 bases, and the junction held 5 bases outside the gene matches. The CDR3 length is 15 residues. The CDR3 nucleotides are TGTGCCAGCAGCCCTGGGACAGGGGATCAAGAGACCCAGTACTTC. Amino acid sequence: CASSPGTGDQETQYF.

This rearrangement joins TRBV11-2 to TRBJ2-1; TRBD2 aligns across 8 bases. The ends lost 4 bases at V and 6 bases at J; junction bases unmatched: 8. CDR3 length equals 15 residues. Germline V gene sequence: CDR1 SGHAT, CDR2 FQNNGV. The DNA for the CDR3 is TGTGCCAGCAGCTCAGGGACTAGTAAATTCAATGAGCAGTTCTTC. Protein sequence: CASSSGTSKFNEQFF.

The V gene is TRBV5-4, the J gene TRBJ2-7; 7 nucleotides line up with TRBD1. J lost 3 bases, V lost 1 base, and 7 bases had no gene match. The CDR3 is made up of 15 amino acids. Germline values: CDR1 SGHNT, CDR2 YYREEE (reference sequence). The CDR3 reads CASSLRLGTDYEQYF. In DNA, the CDR3 is TGTGCCAGCAGCTTGCGGTTGGGGACAGACTACGAGCAGTACTTC.

The chain combines TRBV7-2 with TRBJ2-7; possibly TRBD1 for D (5 bases). V dropped 3 bases and J dropped 3 bases, with 9 bases sitting between them. Germline loops: CDR1 SGHTA, CDR2 FQGNSA. The CDR3 has 13 amino acids. The DNA for the CDR3 is TGTGCCAGCAGCTTCTCGACAGTCTACGAGCAGTACTTC. This encodes CASSFSTVYEQYF. Complete variable domain (other parts from reference TRBV7-2 and TRBJ2-7): GAGVSQSPSNKVTEKGKDVELRCDPISGHTALYWYRQSLGQGLEFLIYFQGNSAPDKSGLPSDRFSAERTGGSVSTLTIQRTQQEDSAVYLCASSFSTVYEQYFGPGTRLTVT.

This chain links TRBV5-8 with TRBJ2-3, with 9 positions matching TRBD2. After removal of 6 bases from V and 1 base from J, the junction contained 12 bases not matched to a gene. CDR3 size: 17 residues. Germline V CDR1 and CDR2: SGHTS, YDEGEE. CDR3 DNA sequence: TGTGCCAGCACCCCCCGCGAAGGCGGGAGGGGCACAGATACGCAGTATTTT. Residues: CASTPREGGRGTDTQYF.

This chain connects TRBV11-3 to TRBJ1-1; no reliable D call. Germline CDR1 and CDR2: SGHNT and YENEEA. This CDR3 spans 12 amino acids. Trimming left V 0 bases short and J 7 bases short, with 6 bases between. CDR3 sequence (DNA): TGTGCCAGCAGCTTAGAGACGGGTGAAGCTTTCTTT. Its translation is CASSLETGEAFF.

In DNA, the CDR3 is TGTGCCAGCCACTTGACGGGGCAAGAGACCCAGTACTTC. Translated: CASHLTGQETQYF. This chain connects TRBV18 to TRBJ2-5; TRBD2 might be the D (5 bases). Trimming stripped 8 bases from V and 2 bases from J, with 12 bases between. CDR1 and CDR2 from the germline V gene are KGHSH and LQKENI. The CDR3 is 13 amino acids.

V is TRBV9 and J is TRBJ2-7; a weak D match, TRBD2 (5 bases). V lost 0 bases and J 5 bases, leaving 12 bases between the germline ends. This CDR3 is built from 14 residues. CDR1 and CDR2 from the germline V gene are SGDLS and YYNGEE. The CDR3 region is CASSVGSGADEQYF. The CDR3 DNA reads TGTGCCAGCAGCGTAGGGAGTGGAGCGGACGAGCAGTACTTC.

V usage is TRBV11-1 and J usage is TRBJ2-1, with 11 nucleotides matching TRBD2. The CDR3 extends over 17 amino acids. CDR1 and CDR2 (germline): SGHAT, FQDESV (reference sequence). The V and J ends lost 4 bases and 9 bases, in that order; junction bases with no gene match: 14. This CDR3 is CASSSFWISGRGSEQFF. CDR3 DNA: TGTGCCAGCAGCTCCTTTTGGATTAGCGGGAGGGGGAGTGAGCAGTTCTTC.

The rearrangement links TRBV7-2 to TRBJ1-2; D uncertain. The CDR3 is 13 amino acids. Germline CDR1 is SGHTA and CDR2 is FQGNSA. Trimming left V 1 base short and J 8 bases short, with 11 bases between. The CDR3 reads CASSLVSGEGYTF. CDR3 bases: TGTGCCAGCAGCTTAGTTAGTGGAGAAGGCTACACCTTC.

The rearrangement joins TRBV4-3 to TRBJ2-3, with 12 bases that match TRBD2. CDR1 and CDR2 from the germline V gene are LGHNA and YSLEER. Trimming took 1 base from V and 3 from J; bases not matched to a gene: 2. This CDR3 has 16 amino acids. DNA of the CDR3: TGCGCCAGCAGCCAAGTACTAGCGGGAGGAACAGATACGCAGTATTTT. Protein sequence: CASSQVLAGGTDTQYF.

This clone was seen a handful of times. The chain links TRBV5-4 to TRBJ2-7, with TRBD1 as a possible D gene (5 bases). With 0 bases removed from V and 3 bases from J, the gap between germline ends came to 13 bases. The CDR3 is made up of 15 amino acids. CDR1 and CDR2 from the germline V gene are SGHNT and YYREEE (reference sequence). This CDR3 reads CASSLAPQGGYEQYF. The CDR3 DNA reads as TGTGCCAGCAGCTTGGCCCCCCAGGGCGGCTACGAGCAGTACTTC. Together with reference TRBV5-4 and TRBJ2-7, the CDR3 gives the full variable domain: ETGVTQSPTHLIKTRGQQVTLRCSSQSGHNTVSWYQQALGQGPQFIFQYYREEENGRGNFPPRFSGLQFPNYSSELNVNALELDDSALYLCASSLAPQGGYEQYFGPGTRLTVT.

The V call is TRBV18, the J call TRBJ1-5, with a tentative D call TRBD1 (6 bases). The germline gives CDR1 KGHSH, CDR2 LQKENI. This CDR3 is 12 amino acids long. The ends were cut back, 8 bases at V and 5 bases at J, with 10 bases in the middle. The CDR3 here is CASQNRDQPQHF. The CDR3 region has the DNA TGTGCCAGCCAAAACAGGGATCAGCCCCAGCATTTT.

This chain joins TRBV4-1 and TRBJ1-3; D remains ambiguous. With 3 bases removed from V and 0 bases from J, the gap between germline ends came to 15 bases. The germline CDR1 and CDR2 sequences are MGHRA and YSYEKL. This CDR3 is 17 amino acids long. Written as DNA, the CDR3 is TGCGCCAGCAGCCAGCACCTCTACGGGTACTCTGGAAACACCATATATTTT. This sequence encodes CASSQHLYGYSGNTIYF.

This clone was seen a handful of times. The rearrangement joins TRBV28 to TRBJ2-5, with D maybe TRBD2 (6 bases). V was trimmed by 1 base and J by 2 bases, leaving 14 bases between them. This CDR3 is built from 16 residues. Germline CDR1 reads MDHEN; CDR2 reads SYDVKM. In DNA form, the CDR3 reads TGTGCCAGCAGTTTATCAGCGGAGGGACGTCAAGAGACCCAGTACTTC. Protein sequence: CASSLSAEGRQETQYF.